This T cell receptor beta chain was sequenced for a study of cytomegalovirus exposure and HLA in healthy donors. Study-level results: Because they were indistinguishable, some V segments, including TRBV6-2 and TRBV6-3, were excluded.

Unrecorded immune exposure was likely among donors, who were nominally healthy when sampled. With regard to this clone: Its antigen is still unknown.

In the PCR, 60 Vbeta and 13 Jbeta primers were used. The authors' processing: Approximately 86 million unique TCR beta chains, some 11 million shared, were counted in a later analysis. Here immunoSEQ multiplex PCR was the method, and the copy in TCRdb shows in-frame clones only, minus some. V and J calls and clone size are as listed in that table; D and trimming were resolved from the DNA. The sample records under 200,000 clones, 60% to 85% being singletons. CDR3 length: 11 residues. Germline values: CDR1 MGHRA, CDR2 YSYEKL. This chain joins TRBV4-1 and TRBJ1-1; possible D gene TRBD1, 6 bases. Sequences were obtained from PBMCs. The origin of this receptor is a woman aged 25 to 39 in good health and CMV-seronegative. CDR3 DNA: TGCGCAGTTAGGGGGGGAACTGAAGCTTTCTTT. It codes for CAVRGGTEAFF.